This T cell receptor (beta chain) is from a study of T-cell memory formation after mild COVID-19. Whole-study context: Clusters of TCRs were largely donor specific.

This CDR3 has 15 residues. Trimming removed 1 base at V and 4 bases at J, with 12 bases between. Germline lookup yields CDR1 SEHNR and CDR2 FQNEAQ (reference sequence). Study-wide points: Nothing confirmed that second-wave clones peaking on day 37 were specific for SARS-CoV-2.

With regard to this clonotype: Antigen specificity is unknown.

TCRdb ran MiXCR on the 5' RACE reads and lists one entry per CDR3 protein. This table has approximately 400,000 distinct CDR3 sequences, more than 15% appearing once. The specimen sequenced was PBMCs or a T cell subset sorted from them (not recorded which). The chain is built from TRBV7-9 and TRBJ2-3; perhaps TRBD1 as D (6 bases). The TCR comes from a man in his late teens or twenties who had mild COVID-19 (a few samples of this study predate the infection). Cell type and time point are not known. This CDR3 reads CASSLDRASADTQYF. CDR3 bases: TGTGCCAGCAGCTTAGACAGGGCCAGTGCAGATACGCAGTATTTT. Full variable domain (missing parts from reference TRBV7-9 and TRBJ2-3): DTGVSQNPRHKITKRGQNVTFRCDPISEHNRLYWYRQTLGQGPEFLTYFQNEAQLEKSRLLSDRFSAERPKGSFSTLEIQRTEQGDSAMYLCASSLDRASADTQYFGPGTRLTVL.